Listed below are T cell receptor beta chains from one sample, sequenced in a study of spatial heterogeneity in lung cancer. TCRdb independently ran MiXCR on the 5' RACE reads; one entry per CDR3 protein. The repertoire holds some 23,000 distinct CDR3 sequences, 8% to 10% seen once, with approximately 7.5% in the top ten. Sequenced material: lung tumor tissue, taken at surgery. The receptors here all came from a male donor with early-stage non-small cell lung cancer. Both conserved end residues are part of each CDR3. The D gene is left open where the match is weak. Only some rows state a clone size, as once, few, many or a class for expanded clones.

V: TRBV28; size: -; D: -; J: TRBJ2-7; CDR3: CASSSTDITSYEQYF; DNA: TGTGCCAGCAGTTCGACAGATATTACTTCCTACGAGCAGTACTTC
V: TRBV5-1; size: many; D: -; J: TRBJ1-4; CDR3: CASSQGWNREKLFF; DNA: TGCGCCAGCAGCCAAGGATGGAATCGTGAAAAACTGTTTTTT
V: TRBV2; size: many; D: -; J: TRBJ2-4; CDR3: CASSLTVLAKNIQYF; DNA: TGTGCCAGCAGTTTGACAGTCCTAGCCAAAAACATTCAGTACTTC
V: TRBV7-6; size: few; D: -; J: TRBJ2-7; CDR3: CASSLDKGPYEQYF; DNA: TGTGCCAGCAGCTTAGATAAGGGGCCCTACGAGCAGTACTTC
V: TRBV2; size: many; D: TRBD1; J: TRBJ1-6; CDR3: CASSRQGSSPLHF; DNA: TGTGCCAGCAGCCGACAGGGTAGTTCACCCCTCCACTTT
V: TRBV7-2; size: many; D: -; J: TRBJ2-5; CDR3: CASSDPGQWGDF; DNA: TGTGCCAGCAGCGACCCAGGCCAGTGGGGGGACTTC
V: TRBV5-1; size: few; D: -; J: TRBJ2-3; CDR3: CASSLAATSTQYF; DNA: TGCGCCAGCAGCTTGGCGGCAACTAGTACGCAGTATTTT
V: TRBV5-1; size: few; D: -; J: TRBJ2-3; CDR3: CASNPGQFVTDTQYF; DNA: TGCGCCAGCAACCCTGGACAGTTCGTCACAGATACGCAGTATTTT
V: TRBV27; size: many; D: TRBD2; J: TRBJ2-7; CDR3: CASPGLAGVYEQYF; DNA: TGTGCCAGCCCGGGACTAGCGGGAGTCTACGAGCAGTACTTC
V: TRBV20-1; size: -; D: -; J: TRBJ2-1; CDR3: CSARDQAGSYNEQFF; DNA: TGCAGTGCTAGAGATCAGGCGGGCTCGTACAATGAGCAGTTCTTC
V: TRBV20-1; size: many; D: TRBD2; J: TRBJ2-7; CDR3: CSAREIISASGTYEQYF; DNA: TGCAGTGCTAGAGAAATCATTTCGGCTAGCGGTACCTACGAGCAGTACTTC
V: TRBV24-1; size: many; D: -; J: TRBJ2-5; CDR3: CATGPEGEETQYF; DNA: TGTGCCACCGGACCTGAAGGGGAAGAGACCCAGTACTTC
V: TRBV29-1; size: many; D: -; J: TRBJ1-4; CDR3: CSCHQGEKLFF; DNA: TGCAGCTGTCATCAAGGAGAAAAACTGTTTTTT
V: TRBV7-9; size: -; D: TRBD2; J: TRBJ2-1; CDR3: CASSRAGGNYNEQFF; DNA: TGTGCCAGCAGCCGAGCGGGAGGTAACTACAATGAGCAGTTCTTC
V: TRBV5-1; size: many; D: TRBD1; J: TRBJ1-1; CDR3: CASSARQGATEAFF; DNA: TGCGCCAGCAGCGCAAGACAGGGGGCCACTGAAGCTTTCTTT
V: TRBV20-1; size: many; D: TRBD1; J: TRBJ2-6; CDR3: CSARTGGIGANVLTF; DNA: TGCAGTGCTAGAACAGGGGGCATAGGGGCCAACGTCCTGACTTTC
V: TRBV18; size: few; D: -; J: TRBJ1-5; CDR3: CASSPRQNQPQHF; DNA: TGTGCCAGCTCACCGCGGCAGAATCAGCCCCAGCATTTT
V: TRBV7-8; size: -; D: -; J: TRBJ2-2; CDR3: CASSLVGNGELFF; DNA: TGTGCCAGCAGCTTAGTGGGCAACGGGGAGCTGTTTTTT
V: TRBV10-3; size: medium-sized; D: TRBD1; J: TRBJ2-1; CDR3: CAISEVTGDNEQFF; DNA: TGTGCCATCAGTGAAGTAACAGGGGACAATGAGCAGTTCTTC
V: TRBV27; size: many; D: TRBD2; J: TRBJ2-4; CDR3: CASSFSSGRAWNIQYF; DNA: TGTGCCAGCAGTTTTTCCAGCGGGAGGGCCTGGAACATTCAGTACTTC
V: TRBV7-2; size: many; D: TRBD2; J: TRBJ2-1; CDR3: CASTDWTSDNNEQFF; DNA: TGTGCCAGCACCGACTGGACTAGTGACAACAATGAGCAGTTCTTC
V: TRBV18; size: many; D: TRBD2; J: TRBJ2-3; CDR3: CASSPQGLAGADTQYF; DNA: TGTGCCAGCTCACCACAGGGGTTAGCGGGAGCGGATACGCAGTATTTT
V: TRBV19; size: many; D: TRBD2; J: TRBJ2-1; CDR3: CASRIGFGGSGRKQFF; DNA: TGTGCGAGTAGAATAGGTTTCGGCGGGAGCGGGCGAAAGCAGTTCTTC
V: TRBV5-1; size: many; D: -; J: TRBJ2-7; CDR3: CASSSDSTYEQYF; DNA: TGCGCCAGCAGCTCCGACAGCACTTACGAGCAGTACTTC
V: TRBV11-1; size: many; D: -; J: TRBJ2-7; CDR3: CASSQDSLFAEQYF; DNA: TGTGCCAGCAGCCAGGACTCCCTGTTTGCCGAGCAGTACTTC
V: TRBV5-1; size: -; D: -; J: TRBJ2-1; CDR3: CASSLETVSYNEQFF; DNA: TGCGCCAGCAGCTTGGAGACAGTTTCCTACAATGAGCAGTTCTTC
V: TRBV11-3; size: once; D: TRBD2; J: TRBJ2-1; CDR3: CASSSAGGPNEQFF; DNA: TGTGCCAGCAGCTCGGCGGGAGGGCCGAATGAGCAGTTCTTC
V: TRBV6-5; size: -; D: TRBD1; J: TRBJ1-2; CDR3: CASSYTTGGFNGYTF; DNA: TGTGCCAGCAGTTATACCACAGGGGGCTTCAATGGCTACACCTTC
V: TRBV7-6; size: many; D: TRBD2; J: TRBJ2-1; CDR3: CASSLLAGGSNNEQFF; DNA: TGTGCCAGCAGCTTGTTAGCGGGAGGTTCAAACAATGAGCAGTTCTTC